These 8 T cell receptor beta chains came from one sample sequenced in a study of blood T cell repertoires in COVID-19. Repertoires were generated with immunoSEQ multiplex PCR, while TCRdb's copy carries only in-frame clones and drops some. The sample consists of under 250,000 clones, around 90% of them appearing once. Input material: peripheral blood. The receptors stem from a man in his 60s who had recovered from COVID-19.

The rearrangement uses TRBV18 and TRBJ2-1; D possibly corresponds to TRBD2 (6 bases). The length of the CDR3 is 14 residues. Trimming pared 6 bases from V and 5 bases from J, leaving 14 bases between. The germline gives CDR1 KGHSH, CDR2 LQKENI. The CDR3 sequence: CASSPSSVHNEQFF. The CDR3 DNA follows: TGTGCCAGCTCCCCCTCTAGCGTCCACAATGAGCAGTTCTTC.

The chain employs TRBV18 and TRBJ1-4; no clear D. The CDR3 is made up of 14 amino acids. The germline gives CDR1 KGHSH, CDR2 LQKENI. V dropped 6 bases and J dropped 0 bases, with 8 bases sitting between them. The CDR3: CASSSTTTNEKLFF. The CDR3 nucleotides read TGTGCCAGCTCGTCGACAACAACTAATGAAAAACTGTTTTTT.

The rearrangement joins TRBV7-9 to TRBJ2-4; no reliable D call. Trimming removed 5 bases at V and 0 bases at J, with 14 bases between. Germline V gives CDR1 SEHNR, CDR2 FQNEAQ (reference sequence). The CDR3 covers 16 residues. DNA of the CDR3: TGTGCCAGCAGCCGCTTGTACTCCCTAGCCAAAAACATTCAGTACTTC. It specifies CASSRLYSLAKNIQYF.

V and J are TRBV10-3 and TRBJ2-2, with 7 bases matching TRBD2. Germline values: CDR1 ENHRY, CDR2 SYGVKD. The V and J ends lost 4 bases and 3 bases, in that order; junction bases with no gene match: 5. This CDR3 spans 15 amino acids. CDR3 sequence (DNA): TGTGCCATCAGTGGAAGGCTAGCGGACACCGGGGAGCTGTTTTTT. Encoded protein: CAISGRLADTGELFF.

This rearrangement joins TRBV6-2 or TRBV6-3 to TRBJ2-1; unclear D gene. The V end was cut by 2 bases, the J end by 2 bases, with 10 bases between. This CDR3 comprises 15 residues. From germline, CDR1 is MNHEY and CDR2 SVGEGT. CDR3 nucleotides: TGTGCCAGCAGTTACCGGTCCCCACCCTACAATGAGCAGTTCTTC. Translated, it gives CASSYRSPPYNEQFF.

CDR3 in amino acids: CASSLVTGTPGQPQHF. CDR3 coding DNA: TGTGCCAGCAGCTTAGTCACAGGGACCCCCGGGCAGCCCCAGCATTTT. The chain uses TRBV7-2 and TRBJ1-5; D is possibly TRBD1 (6 bases). Germline values: CDR1 SGHTA, CDR2 FQGNSA. Trimming pared 1 base from V and 7 bases from J, leaving 17 bases between. The CDR3 is 16 amino acids.

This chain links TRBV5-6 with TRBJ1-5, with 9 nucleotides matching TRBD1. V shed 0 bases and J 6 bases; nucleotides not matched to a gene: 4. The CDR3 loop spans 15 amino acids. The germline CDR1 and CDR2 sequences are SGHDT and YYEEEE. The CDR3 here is CASSLGDRAGQPQHF. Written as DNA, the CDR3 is TGTGCCAGCAGCTTGGGGGACAGGGCGGGTCAGCCCCAGCATTTT.

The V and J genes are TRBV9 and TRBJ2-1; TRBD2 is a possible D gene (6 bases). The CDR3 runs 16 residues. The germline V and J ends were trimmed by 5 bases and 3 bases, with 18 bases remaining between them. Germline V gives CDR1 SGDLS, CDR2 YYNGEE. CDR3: CASSDRRTTNYNEQFF. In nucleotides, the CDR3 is TGTGCCAGCAGTGATAGACGGACTACCAACTACAATGAGCAGTTCTTC.